The text below deals with one T cell receptor beta chain. These data belong to a study of control samples from healthy donors and cancer patients. Only in-frame clones appear in the TCRdb table, and some are missing; sequencing was by immunoSEQ multiplex PCR. The sample contains 95,000 to 150,000 clones, around 92% of which appear only once. Germline V gene sequence: CDR1 MNHEY, CDR2 SMNVEV (reference sequence). This CDR3 has 16 amino acids. V was trimmed by 8 bases and J by 2 bases, leaving 16 bases between them. The sample was PBMCs. V gene TRBV27 combines with J gene TRBJ2-6, with D maybe TRBD2 (5 bases). The clonotype originates from a man older than 75 with head and neck cancer. The CDR3 region has the DNA TGTGCCAGCGCTGGAGAGAGAGGGACTGGGGCCAACGTCCTGACTTTC. It translates to CASAGERGTGANVLTF.